Below, 5 T cell receptor beta chains from the same sample are listed, as sequenced in a study of blood T cell repertoires in COVID-19. The table came from immunoSEQ multiplex PCR; TCRdb's copy has only in-frame clones and leaves some out. The data contain tens of thousands of clones, 70% to 85% of them seen just once; the ten biggest clones take up over 5.5%. Sequencing was performed on peripheral blood. The receptors were sampled from a middle-aged man with active or convalescent COVID-19.

The chain couples TRBV10-3 to TRBJ2-5, with TRBD1 matching 7 bases. V trimming: 9 bases; J trimming: 4 bases; junction bases outside the gene matches: 8. The CDR3 contains 13 residues. Germline lookup yields CDR1 ENHRY and CDR2 SYGVKD. The DNA of the CDR3 is TGTGCCATTGCCGAGGACAGGAGAGAGACCCAGTACTTC. Protein: CAIAEDRRETQYF.

This clone was seen just once. J is TRBJ2-7 and V is TRBV6-6, with D unresolved. Germline lookup yields CDR1 MNHNY and CDR2 SVGAGI (reference sequence). Trimming left V 0 bases short and J 6 bases short, with 12 bases between. This CDR3 spans 14 amino acids. CDR3: CASSYSDTRLEQYF. CDR3 nucleotide sequence: TGTGCCAGCAGTTACTCAGACACCCGTCTCGAGCAGTACTTC.

This clone was seen a single time. This chain connects TRBV7-2 to TRBJ2-7; D is unresolved. The CDR3 is 14 residues long. CDR1 SGHTA and CDR2 FQGNSA come from the germline V gene. With 3 bases removed from V and 0 bases from J, the gap between germline ends came to 9 bases. In DNA, the CDR3 is TGTGCCAGCAGCTTGGCAGCGAACTCCTACGAGCAGTACTTC. Its translation is CASSLAANSYEQYF.

V and J are TRBV28 and TRBJ1-1; 10 nucleotides match TRBD1. V shed 5 bases and J 11 bases; nucleotides not matched to a gene: 17. From germline, CDR1 is MDHEN and CDR2 SYDVKM. The CDR3 sequence is 16 residues long. Written as DNA, the CDR3 is TGTGCCAGCAGTGTCGACAGGGGGCTAGTAAAATCGAGGGCTTTCTTT. Its translation: CASSVDRGLVKSRAFF.

The rearrangement uses TRBV5-1 and TRBJ1-5; TRBD1 agrees at 9 bases. The CDR3 is 16 amino acids. V dropped 2 bases and J dropped 4; count of bases not matched to a gene: 7. Looked up from germline, CDR1 is SGHRS and CDR2 is YFSETQ. The CDR3 protein is CASSFLPGQGNQPQHF. Here the CDR3 DNA reads TGCGCCAGCAGCTTTCTACCGGGACAGGGAAATCAGCCCCAGCATTTT.